These 20 T cell receptor beta chains came from one sample sequenced in a study of blood T cell repertoires in COVID-19. The assay was immunoSEQ multiplex PCR, and TCRdb's table has in-frame clones only and misses some. The profile shows about 76,000 clones, about 83% of them singletons. Input material: peripheral blood. All receptors come from a man in his thirties or forties with acute or convalescent COVID-19.

The V and J genes are TRBV30 and TRBJ1-4, with D perhaps TRBD1 (5 bases). V lost 3 bases and J 3 bases, leaving 14 bases between the germline ends. This CDR3 is built from 15 residues. CDR1 GTSNPN and CDR2 SVGIG come from the germline V gene (reference sequence). DNA for the CDR3: TGTGCCTGGAGGTTTGGGGGGATCGCTAATGAAAAACTGTTTTTT. It is translated as CAWRFGGIANEKLFF.

The chain couples TRBV11-2 to TRBJ2-1; 13 positions match TRBD2. V was clipped by 5 bases and J by 4 bases; unmatched bases: 2. Germline values: CDR1 SGHAT, CDR2 FQNNGV. The CDR3 has 15 residues. CDR3 sequence reads: CASSRTSGSYNEQFF. The DNA of the CDR3 is TGTGCCAGCAGCCGGACTAGCGGGAGTTACAATGAGCAGTTCTTC.

The chain has TRBV7-8 and TRBJ2-1; the match to TRBD2 covers 10 bases. Germline trimming cut 5 bases from V and 8 bases from J; bases unmatched to any gene: 12. The CDR3 runs 16 residues. The V gene's germline CDR1 is SGHVS and CDR2 FQNEAQ. This CDR3 is CASSGRTSGLGYEQFF. The DNA of the CDR3 is TGTGCCAGCAGCGGACGGACTAGCGGCCTGGGGTATGAGCAGTTCTTC.

This chain uses TRBV27 with TRBJ2-1; 9 bases agree with TRBD1. The V and J ends lost 5 bases and 6 bases, in that order; junction bases with no gene match: 8. The CDR3 runs to 15 residues. From germline, CDR1 is MNHEY and CDR2 SMNVEV (reference sequence). CDR3 residues: CASSQLGQGSNEQFF. The DNA for the CDR3 is TGTGCCAGCAGTCAGTTAGGACAGGGGTCCAATGAGCAGTTCTTC.

V and J are TRBV19 and TRBJ1-5, with D perhaps matching TRBD1 (5 bases). This CDR3 spans 14 amino acids. Germline CDR1 and CDR2: LNHDA and SQIVND (reference sequence). The V end was cut by 4 bases, the J end by 0 bases, with 7 bases between. CDR3 in DNA: TGTGCCAGTAGTACAGGGAATAGCAATCAGCCCCAGCATTTT. Amino acid sequence: CASSTGNSNQPQHF. Combining the CDR3 with reference TRBV19 and TRBJ1-5 gives the whole variable domain DGGITQSPKYLFRKEGQNVTLSCEQNLNHDAMYWYRQDPGQGLRLIYYSQIVNDFQKGDIAEGYSVSREKKESFPLTVTSAQKNPTAFYLCASSTGNSNQPQHFGDGTRLSIL.

CDR3 DNA: TGTGCCACCAGCAGGTCTTACGAGCAGTACTTC. As protein: CATSRSYEQYF. This chain links TRBV15 with TRBJ2-7, with D unclear. V lost 3 bases and J 4 bases, leaving 4 bases between the germline ends. CDR1 and CDR2 (germline): LNHNV, YYDKDF (reference sequence). The CDR3 loop spans 11 amino acids.

The rearrangement uses TRBV7-9 and TRBJ1-1, with D tentatively TRBD1 (6 bases). The CDR3 totals 14 residues. V lost 5 bases and J lost 7, with 17 bases in between. Looked up from germline, CDR1 is SEHNR and CDR2 is FQNEAQ (reference sequence). The CDR3 protein is CASSLRGASGEAFF. The CDR3 bases are TGTGCCAGCAGCCTGCGGGGGGCCAGCGGTGAAGCTTTCTTT.

This clone was recorded a few times. The V and J genes are TRBV27 and TRBJ2-7; 9 nucleotides match TRBD1. The trim removed 0 bases at V and 3 bases at J, leaving 6 bases unmatched. Germline lookup yields CDR1 MNHEY and CDR2 SMNVEV (reference sequence). This CDR3 has 16 residues. CDR3 region: CASSLSRPGQGYEQYF. The DNA for the CDR3 is TGTGCCAGCAGTTTATCCCGACCGGGACAGGGCTACGAGCAGTACTTC.

This clone was observed once. This rearrangement joins TRBV7-2 to TRBJ1-5; weak D call: TRBD1 (5 bases). Germline CDR1 and CDR2: SGHTA and FQGNSA. The V end was cut by 4 bases, the J end by 3 bases, with 13 bases between. The length of the CDR3 is 15 residues. The CDR3 reads CASSSLGGTNQPQHF. DNA of the CDR3: TGTGCCAGCAGCTCCCTTGGGGGGACCAATCAGCCCCAGCATTTT.

The CDR3 region has the DNA TGTGCCAGCAGTTATAGCGGGAGTGAGGGGGATACGCAGTATTTT. It codes for CASSYSGSEGDTQYF. This rearrangement joins TRBV6-5 to TRBJ2-3; TRBD2 matches at 9 bases. From germline, CDR1 is MNHEY and CDR2 SVGAGI. The CDR3 is 15 amino acids. V dropped 3 bases and J dropped 6; count of bases not matched to a gene: 7.

The V gene is TRBV28, the J gene TRBJ1-5; the D is unclear. This CDR3 comprises 12 residues. Germline assignment: CDR1 MDHEN and CDR2 SYDVKM. V was trimmed by 3 bases and J by 3 bases, leaving 3 bases between them. CDR3 protein: CASSLANQPQHF. CDR3 sequence (DNA): TGTGCCAGCAGTTTGGCCAATCAGCCCCAGCATTTT.

The rearrangement links TRBV4-3 to TRBJ2-3, with TRBD2 matching 8 bases. CDR3 length equals 17 residues. Per the germline V gene, CDR1 is LGHNA and CDR2 is YSLEER. V gave up 0 bases and J gave up 3 bases; unmatched junction bases: 8. The CDR3 protein is CASSQDLTGGPTDTQYF. The CDR3 DNA follows: TGCGCCAGCAGCCAAGATTTGACGGGAGGGCCAACAGATACGCAGTATTTT.

The rearrangement joins TRBV10-3 to TRBJ2-3; D possibly corresponds to TRBD2 (5 bases). There are 14 residues in the CDR3. Trimming left V 6 bases short and J 6 bases short, with 16 bases between. Germline V gene data show CDR1 as ENHRY and CDR2 as SYGVKD. The CDR3 DNA follows: TGTGCCATCAGCCCCCGGGCCGGGATTGATACGCAGTATTTT. This sequence encodes CAISPRAGIDTQYF.

This clone was seen more than once but under ten times. This chain joins TRBV7-8 and TRBJ2-7; 13 nucleotides agree with TRBD2. Germline V gene lookup returns CDR1 SGHVS and CDR2 FQNEAQ. The CDR3 loop spans 16 amino acids. V lost 0 bases to trimming and J lost 4 bases; unmatched junction nucleotides: 3. The CDR3 here is CASSLAPGLAGYEQYF. In DNA form, the CDR3 reads TGTGCCAGCAGCTTAGCGCCGGGACTAGCGGGGTACGAGCAGTACTTC.

The chain has TRBV19 and TRBJ1-2, with D perhaps TRBD1 (5 bases). Trimming took off 4 bases at V and 3 bases at J, with 9 bases between the two ends. The CDR3 has 13 residues. Germline CDR1 and CDR2: LNHDA and SQIVND (reference sequence). This CDR3 reads CASSSTGDYGYTF. CDR3 nucleotides: TGTGCCAGTAGTAGCACGGGGGACTATGGCTACACCTTC.

On this clone itself: Compared with germline, one end of the junction differs, possibly owing to a read error. Other nucleotide sequences from this sample produce the same CDR3. The rearrangement joins TRBV28 to TRBJ1-2, with TRBD1 as a possible D gene (6 bases). Per the germline V gene, CDR1 is MDHEN and CDR2 is SYDVKM. The CDR3 has 12 amino acids. CDR3 protein: CASQGTDYGYTF. CDR3 DNA sequence: TGCGCCTCCCAGGGGACGGACTATGGCTACACCTTC.

The V gene is TRBV30, the J gene TRBJ1-6; no reliable D call. The CDR3 length is 15 residues. CDR1 and CDR2 (germline): GTSNPN, SVGIG (reference sequence). V was cut by 6 bases and J by 5 bases, with 17 bases left in between. For the CDR3, the DNA is TGTGCCTGCAAAGGAGCGCCGGGAGATAATTCACCCCTCCACTTT. Protein sequence: CACKGAPGDNSPLHF.

The V and J genes are TRBV7-8 and TRBJ1-4; perhaps TRBD1 as D (6 bases). Germline CDR1 SGHVS, CDR2 FQNEAQ. CDR3 length: 15 amino acids. Trimming took 5 bases from V and 8 from J, leaving 18 bases between them. The CDR3: CASSKVGGTEEKLFF. The CDR3 DNA is TGTGCCAGCAGCAAAGTAGGGGGTACGGAGGAAAAACTGTTTTTT.

This sequence joins TRBV28 and TRBJ2-7; D might be TRBD1 (5 bases). This CDR3 region has 14 residues. Germline V gene data show CDR1 as MDHEN and CDR2 as SYDVKM. Trimming left V 6 bases short and J 5 bases short, with 17 bases between. CDR3 in DNA: TGTGCCAGCAGGAAATTCAGGGAAATCCACGAGCAGTACTTC. Translating gives CASRKFREIHEQYF. Drawing the rest from reference TRBV28 and TRBJ2-7, the complete variable domain is DVKVTQSSRYLVKRTGEKVFLECVQDMDHENMFWYRQDPGLGLRLIYFSYDVKMKEKGDIPEGYSVSREKKERFSLILESASTNQTSMYLCASRKFREIHEQYFGPGTRLTVT.

The V and J genes are TRBV6-5 and TRBJ2-7; 8 nucleotides agree with TRBD1. V shed 5 bases, J shed 2 bases, and the junction held 8 bases outside the gene matches. Per the germline V gene, CDR1 is MNHEY and CDR2 is SVGAGI. CDR3 length: 15 residues. The CDR3 sequence: CASSPSDRDTYEQYF. CDR3 nucleotide sequence: TGTGCCAGCAGTCCCTCGGACAGGGACACCTACGAGCAGTACTTC.